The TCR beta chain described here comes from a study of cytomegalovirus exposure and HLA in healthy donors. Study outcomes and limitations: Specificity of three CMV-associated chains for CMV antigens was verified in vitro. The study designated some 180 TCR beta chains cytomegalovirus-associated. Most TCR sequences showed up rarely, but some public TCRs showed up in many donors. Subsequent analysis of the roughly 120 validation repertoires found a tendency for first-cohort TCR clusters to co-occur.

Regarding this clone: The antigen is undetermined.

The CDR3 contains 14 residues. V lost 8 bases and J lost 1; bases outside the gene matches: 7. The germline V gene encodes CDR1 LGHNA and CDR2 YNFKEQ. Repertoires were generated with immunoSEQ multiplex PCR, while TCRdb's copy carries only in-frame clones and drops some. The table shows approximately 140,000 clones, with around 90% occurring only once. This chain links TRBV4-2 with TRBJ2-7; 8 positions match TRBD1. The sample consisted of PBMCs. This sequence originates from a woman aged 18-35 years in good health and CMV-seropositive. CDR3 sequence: CASGGWDRSYEQYF. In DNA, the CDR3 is TGTGCCAGCGGGGGGTGGGACAGGTCCTACGAGCAGTACTTC.